This record looks at one T cell receptor beta chain sequence and its context. The CDR3 totals 16 residues. V was clipped by 3 bases and J by 2 bases, with 17 bases between them. Per the germline V gene, CDR1 is SGHRS and CDR2 is YFSETQ. This entry is derived from a study of blood T cell repertoires in COVID-19. The method was immunoSEQ multiplex PCR; TCRdb's version includes in-frame clones alone and lacks a portion of them. The sample has about 360,000 clones, approximately 86% seen once. The rearrangement uses TRBV5-1 and TRBJ1-1; D gene ambiguous. This clonotype was obtained from a woman aged 60-75 years with COVID-19, enrolled during active disease. Sequences were obtained from peripheral blood. CDR3 region: CASSSHKTSLNTEAFF. The DNA for the CDR3 is TGCGCCAGCAGCTCGCATAAGACATCGCTTAACACTGAAGCTTTCTTT.